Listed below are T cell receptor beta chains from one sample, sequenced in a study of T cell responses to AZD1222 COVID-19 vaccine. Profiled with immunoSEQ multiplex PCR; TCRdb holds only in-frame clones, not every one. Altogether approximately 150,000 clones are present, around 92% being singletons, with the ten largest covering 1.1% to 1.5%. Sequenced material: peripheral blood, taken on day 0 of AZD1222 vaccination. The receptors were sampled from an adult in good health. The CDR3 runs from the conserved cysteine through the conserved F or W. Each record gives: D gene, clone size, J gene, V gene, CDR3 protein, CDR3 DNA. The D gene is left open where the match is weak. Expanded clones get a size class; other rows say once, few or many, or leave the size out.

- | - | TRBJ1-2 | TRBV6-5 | CASKVGVDGYTF | TGTGCCAGCAAGGTGGGGGTTGATGGCTACACCTTC
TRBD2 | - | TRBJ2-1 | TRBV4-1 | CASSQGTSGRAPHVEQFF | TGCGCCAGCAGCCAGGGGACTAGCGGGAGGGCCCCTCATGTTGAGCAGTTCTTC
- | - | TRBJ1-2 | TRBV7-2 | CASSLGGRTGGGYTF | TGTGCCAGCAGCTTAGGCGGACGGACGGGAGGCGGCTACACCTTC
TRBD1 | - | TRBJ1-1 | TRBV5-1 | CASSWTGGRTEAFF | TGCGCCAGCAGCTGGACAGGGGGCCGCACTGAAGCTTTCTTT
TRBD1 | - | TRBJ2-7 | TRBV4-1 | CASSQEGTGADEQYF | TGCGCCAGCAGCCAAGAGGGGACAGGGGCGGACGAGCAGTACTTC
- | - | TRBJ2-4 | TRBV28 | CASSPRGPNIQYF | TGTGCCAGCAGTCCGAGGGGCCCCAACATTCAGTACTTC
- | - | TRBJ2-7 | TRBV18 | CASSPSEGGAREQYF | TGTGCCAGCTCACCGAGCGAGGGGGGGGCGCGCGAGCAGTACTTC
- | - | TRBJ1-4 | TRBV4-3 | CASSQGPRDTLGKLFF | TGCGCCAGCAGCCAAGGTCCCCGGGACACGTTGGGAAAACTGTTTTTT
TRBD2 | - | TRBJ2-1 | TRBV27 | CASSGSGRLGVYNEQFF | TGTGCCAGCAGCGGTAGCGGGAGGCTTGGGGTATACAATGAGCAGTTCTTC
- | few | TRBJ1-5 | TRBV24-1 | CATSDPPSNQPQHF | TGTGCCACCAGTGATCCCCCGAGCAATCAGCCCCAGCATTTT
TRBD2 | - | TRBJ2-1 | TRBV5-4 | CASSPSGSDPYNEQFF | TGTGCCAGCAGCCCAAGCGGGAGTGACCCCTACAATGAGCAGTTCTTC
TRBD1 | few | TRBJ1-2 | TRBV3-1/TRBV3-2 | CASSQGIQGLNYGYTF | TGTGCCAGCAGCCAAGGAATACAGGGGCTTAACTATGGCTACACCTTC
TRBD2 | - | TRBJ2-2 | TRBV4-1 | CASSRLAGYYGELFF | TGCGCCAGCAGCCGGCTAGCGGGGTACTACGGGGAGCTGTTTTTT
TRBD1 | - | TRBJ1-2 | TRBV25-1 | CASGWTGATGYTF | TGTGCCAGCGGTTGGACAGGGGCGACTGGCTACACCTTC
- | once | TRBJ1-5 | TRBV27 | CASSPISRSNQPQHF | TGTGCCAGCAGCCCGATTTCGCGAAGCAATCAGCCCCAGCATTTT
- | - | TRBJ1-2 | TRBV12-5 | CASGFGAGRDGYTF | TGTGCTAGTGGTTTCGGGGCAGGTCGAGATGGCTACACCTTC
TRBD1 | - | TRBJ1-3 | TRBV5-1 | CASSPRTGSSGNTIYF | TGCGCCAGCAGCCCACGGACAGGGAGCTCTGGAAACACCATATATTTT
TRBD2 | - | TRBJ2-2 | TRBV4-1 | CASSQEGSGGANGELFF | TGCGCCAGCAGCCAAGAGGGTAGCGGGGGGGCCAACGGGGAGCTGTTTTTT
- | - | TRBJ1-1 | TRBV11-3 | CASSSGRNEAFF | TGTGCCAGCAGCTCGGGACGGAACGAAGCTTTCTTT
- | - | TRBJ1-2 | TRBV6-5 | CASSPYPTASGYTF | TGTGCCAGCAGTCCTTATCCGACCGCTAGTGGCTACACCTTC
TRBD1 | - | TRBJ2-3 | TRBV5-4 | CASSFGLQGADTQYF | TGTGCCAGCAGCTTTGGCTTACAGGGGGCAGATACGCAGTATTTT
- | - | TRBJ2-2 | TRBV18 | CASSPLRQDVGTGELFF | TGTGCCAGCTCACCCTTACGACAGGACGTCGGCACCGGGGAGCTGTTTTTT
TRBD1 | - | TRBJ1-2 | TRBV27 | CASSLRQGVYGYTF | TGTGCCAGCAGTTTACGACAGGGAGTATATGGCTACACCTTC
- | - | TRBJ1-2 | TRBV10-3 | CAISARDGGTQANYGYTF | TGTGCCATCAGTGCCCGGGACGGCGGGACCCAAGCTAACTATGGCTACACCTTC